This TCR beta chain emerged from a study of shared clonotypes between healthy human individuals. Overall study context: Each donor's CD4 naive and CD4 memory cells filled three plates apiece, CD8 naive two, and CD8 memory one. Study results and limitations: Sorted-subset samples were not fully sequenced, rarefaction indicated.

Concerning this clone: Its antigen is still unknown.

The CDR3 covers 16 residues. Between the trimmed V and J ends, which lost 1 base and 0 bases, there was a span of 10 bases. The germline V gene encodes CDR1 SGHVS and CDR2 FNYEAQ. The input for sorted-subset replicate PCRs was approximately 200 ng DNA, tens of thousands of T cell genomes. Libraries were prepared by immunoSEQ multiplex PCR; TCRdb keeps only in-frame clonotypes and omits some of them. The sample has over a million clones, around 98.5% seen once. The chain has TRBV7-6 and TRBJ1-3; D is uncertain. This clonotype originated in a man aged 25 to 40 in good health. Specimen: naive CD4+ T cells sorted from blood. Subset denoted: CD45RA+ positively selected. The CDR3 sequence: CASSLGISHSGNTIYF. As DNA, the CDR3 is TGTGCCAGCAGCTTAGGTATCAGTCACTCTGGAAACACCATATATTTT.